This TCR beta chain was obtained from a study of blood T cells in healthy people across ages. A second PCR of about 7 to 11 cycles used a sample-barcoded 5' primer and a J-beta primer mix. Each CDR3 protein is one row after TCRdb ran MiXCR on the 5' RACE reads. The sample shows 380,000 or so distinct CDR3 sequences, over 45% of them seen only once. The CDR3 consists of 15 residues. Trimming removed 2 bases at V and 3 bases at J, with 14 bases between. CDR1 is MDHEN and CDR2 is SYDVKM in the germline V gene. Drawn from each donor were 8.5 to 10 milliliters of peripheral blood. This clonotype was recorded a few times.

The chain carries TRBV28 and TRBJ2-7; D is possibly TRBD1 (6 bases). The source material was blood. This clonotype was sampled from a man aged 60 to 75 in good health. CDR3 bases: TGTGCCAGCAGTTTAGCCCGGACAGTCGGCTACGAGCAGTACTTC. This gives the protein CASSLARTVGYEQYF.